This TCR beta chain was observed in a study of blood T cells in healthy people across ages. The study, taken as a whole, reports: Diversity of TCR beta correlated strongly with naive T cell percentage. Per million T cells, TCR beta diversity dropped about linearly as age rose.

Details on this clonotype: Its antigen remains unidentified.

The second PCR ran roughly 6 to 12 cycles with a sample-barcoded 5' primer and J-beta primers. Each cDNA molecule was tagged by a template-switch adaptor that had 12 random nucleotides. TCRdb reanalysed the 5' RACE reads using MiXCR and keeps one entry per CDR3 protein. The top ten clones hold roughly 20% of a sample with approximately 800,000 distinct CDR3 sequences, about half of them seen once. Each sample used at least 6.5 million PBMCs. V shed 4 bases and J shed 3 bases, with 4 bases lying between them. This CDR3 has 12 amino acids. CDR1 and CDR2 from the germline V gene are SGHAT and FQNNGV. V gene TRBV11-2 combines with J gene TRBJ1-5, with no clear D. This clonotype was obtained from a man older than 75 in good health. The sequenced sample consisted of blood. CDR3 protein: CASSWPNQPQHF. The CDR3 region has the DNA TGTGCCAGCAGCTGGCCCAATCAGCCCCAGCATTTT.